This TCR beta chain was captured by sequencing in a study of blood T cell repertoires in COVID-19. Whole-study context: Samples representing acute and convalescent COVID-19 were sourced from the United States, Italy and Spain. T cells, B-cell-depleted T cells, or PBMCs supplied cDNA or gDNA.

Losses at the gene ends were 6 bases for V and 4 bases for J; bases not matched to a gene: 8. CDR3 length: 16 residues. Germline V gene data show CDR1 as SGHAT and CDR2 as FQNNGV. Some clones are missing from TCRdb's copy, which holds only in-frame ones; the method was immunoSEQ multiplex PCR. The sample records a few hundred thousand clones, 70% to 90% being singletons. This sequence was found in a woman aged 50 to 60 with acute or convalescent COVID-19. This rearrangement joins TRBV11-2 to TRBJ2-2, with 10 bases identical to TRBD1. The sequenced material came from peripheral blood. This chain's CDR3 is CASRYRDRGFTGELFF. The CDR3 bases are TGTGCCAGCAGGTACCGGGACAGGGGCTTCACCGGGGAGCTGTTTTTT.